This record looks at one TCR beta chain sequence and its context. Germline V gene sequence: CDR1 LNHDA, CDR2 SQIVND (reference sequence). The CDR3 is made up of 16 amino acids. The V and J ends lost 6 bases and 1 base respectively, with 16 bases between them. This sample is part of a study of blood T cell repertoires in COVID-19. In the original analysis: Estimated nucleated cell counts came from reference gene primer amplification. Assay: immunoSEQ multiplex PCR; the TCRdb copy retains only in-frame clones and omits some. That table gives V, J and clone size, and the DNA gave D and trimming. The sample includes roughly 350,000 clones, approximately 90% of them seen just once.

The sample was peripheral blood. The TCR originated in a woman under 30 who had recovered from COVID-19. The rearrangement uses TRBV19 and TRBJ2-4; a weak D match, TRBD2 (5 bases). Here the CDR3 DNA reads TGTGCCAGTAGGCCCACGTGGTCGGGGGCCAAAAACATTCAGTACTTC. Translation gives CASRPTWSGAKNIQYF.